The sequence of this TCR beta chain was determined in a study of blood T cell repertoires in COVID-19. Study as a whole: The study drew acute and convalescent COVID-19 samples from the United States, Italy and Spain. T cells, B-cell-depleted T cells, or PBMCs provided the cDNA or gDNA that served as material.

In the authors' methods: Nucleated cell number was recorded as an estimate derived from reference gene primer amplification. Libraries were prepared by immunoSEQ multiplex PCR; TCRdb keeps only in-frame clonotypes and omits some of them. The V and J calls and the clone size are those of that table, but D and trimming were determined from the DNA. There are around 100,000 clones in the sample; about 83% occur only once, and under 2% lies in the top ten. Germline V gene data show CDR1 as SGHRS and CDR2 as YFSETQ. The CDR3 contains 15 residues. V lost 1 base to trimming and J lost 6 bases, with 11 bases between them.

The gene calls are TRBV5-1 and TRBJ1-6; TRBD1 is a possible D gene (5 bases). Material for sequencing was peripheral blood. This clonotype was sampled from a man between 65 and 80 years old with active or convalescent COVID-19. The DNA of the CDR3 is TGCGCCAGCAGCTTGAGCAGGGCCGGTAATTCACCCCTCCACTTT. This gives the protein CASSLSRAGNSPLHF.